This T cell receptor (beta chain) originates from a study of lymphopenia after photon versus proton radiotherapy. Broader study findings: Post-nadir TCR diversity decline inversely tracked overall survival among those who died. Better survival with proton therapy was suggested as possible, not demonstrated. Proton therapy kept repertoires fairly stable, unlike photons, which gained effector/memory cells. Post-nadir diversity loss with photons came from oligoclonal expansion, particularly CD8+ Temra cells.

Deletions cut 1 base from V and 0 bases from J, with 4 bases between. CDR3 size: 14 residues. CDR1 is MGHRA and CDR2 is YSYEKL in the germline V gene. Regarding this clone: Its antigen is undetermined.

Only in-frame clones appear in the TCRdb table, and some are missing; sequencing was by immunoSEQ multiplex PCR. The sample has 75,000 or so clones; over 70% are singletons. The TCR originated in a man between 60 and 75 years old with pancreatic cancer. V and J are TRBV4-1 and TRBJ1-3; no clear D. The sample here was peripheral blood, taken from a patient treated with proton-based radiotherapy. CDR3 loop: CASSQVDSGNTIYF. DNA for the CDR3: TGCGCCAGCAGCCAAGTCGACTCTGGAAACACCATATATTTT.